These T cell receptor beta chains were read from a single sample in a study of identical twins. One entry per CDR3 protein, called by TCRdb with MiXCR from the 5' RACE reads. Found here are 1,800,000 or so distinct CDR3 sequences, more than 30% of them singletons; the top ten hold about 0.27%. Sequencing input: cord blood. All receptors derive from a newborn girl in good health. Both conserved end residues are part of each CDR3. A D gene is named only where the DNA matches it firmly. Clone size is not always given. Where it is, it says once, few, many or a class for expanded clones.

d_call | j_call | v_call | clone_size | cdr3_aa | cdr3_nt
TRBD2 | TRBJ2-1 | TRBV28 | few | CASSGRASYNEQFF | TGTGCCAGCAGTGGGAGGGCGTCCTACAATGAGCAGTTCTTC
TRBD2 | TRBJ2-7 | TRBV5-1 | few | CASSLTILAGDPYEQYF | TGCGCCAGCAGCTTGACCATACTAGCGGGAGACCCCTACGAGCAGTACTTC
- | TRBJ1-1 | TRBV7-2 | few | CASSSGQKTEAFF | TGTGCCAGCAGCTCGGGACAAAAAACTGAAGCTTTCTTT
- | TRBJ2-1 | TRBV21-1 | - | CASSKSTGAPPFF | TGTGCCAGCAGCAAATCCACGGGGGCCCCCCCGTTCTTC
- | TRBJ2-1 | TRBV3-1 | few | CASSSVPINEQFF | TGTGCCAGCAGCAGCGTCCCAATAAATGAGCAGTTCTTC
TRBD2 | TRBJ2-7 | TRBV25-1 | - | CASKSSGSKTYEQYF | TGTGCCAGCAAATCAAGCGGGAGTAAGACCTACGAGCAGTACTTC
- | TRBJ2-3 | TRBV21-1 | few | CASSKSPIRGGSTDTQYF | TGTGCCAGCAGCAAAAGCCCGATTCGGGGGGGGAGTACAGATACGCAGTATTTT
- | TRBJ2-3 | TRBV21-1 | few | CASSKEASGFTDTQYF | TGTGCCAGCAGCAAAGAGGCTAGCGGATTCACAGATACGCAGTATTTT
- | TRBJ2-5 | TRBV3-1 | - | CAGSPHGGGETQYF | TGTGCCGGCAGCCCTCACGGGGGCGGAGAGACCCAGTACTTC
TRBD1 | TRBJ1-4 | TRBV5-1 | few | CASTWGGTGSEKLFF | TGCGCCAGCACCTGGGGAGGGACAGGGAGCGAAAAACTGTTTTTT
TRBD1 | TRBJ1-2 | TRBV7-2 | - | CASSFLTGYYGYTF | TGTGCCAGCAGCTTCCTGACAGGGTACTATGGCTACACCTTC
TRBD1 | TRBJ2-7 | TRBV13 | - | CASSFRDRGVEQYF | TGTGCCAGCAGCTTTCGGGACAGGGGGGTGGAGCAGTACTTC
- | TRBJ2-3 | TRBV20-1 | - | CSAADARSFASTDTQYF | TGCAGTGCTGCGGACGCGAGGAGTTTCGCTAGCACAGATACGCAGTATTTT
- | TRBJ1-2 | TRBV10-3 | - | CAISDGMRGGLGYGYTF | TGTGCCATCAGTGATGGGATGCGGGGAGGGCTTGGCTATGGCTACACCTTC
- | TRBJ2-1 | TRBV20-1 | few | CSARDTGLYNEQFF | TGCAGTGCTAGAGATACGGGGCTTTACAATGAGCAGTTCTTC
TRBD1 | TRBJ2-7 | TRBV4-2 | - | CASSQAGTGMYEQYF | TGTGCCAGCAGCCAAGCCGGGACAGGGATGTACGAGCAGTACTTC
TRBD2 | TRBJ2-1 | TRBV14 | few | CASSHWTSGSRNEQFF | TGTGCCAGCAGCCACTGGACTAGCGGGAGTAGGAATGAGCAGTTCTTC
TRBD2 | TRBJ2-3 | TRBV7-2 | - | CASSLAVGLARTDTQYF | TGTGCCAGCAGCTTAGCGGTAGGACTAGCGCGAACAGATACGCAGTATTTT
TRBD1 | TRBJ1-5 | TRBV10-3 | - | CAISDLTGGQPQHF | TGTGCCATCAGTGATCTCACAGGGGGTCAGCCCCAGCATTTT
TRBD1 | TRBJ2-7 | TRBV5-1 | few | CASSHPDRANEQYF | TGCGCCAGCAGTCACCCCGACAGGGCAAATGAGCAGTACTTC
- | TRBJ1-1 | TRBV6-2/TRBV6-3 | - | CASRWGTANTEAFF | TGTGCCAGCAGGTGGGGGACGGCGAACACTGAAGCTTTCTTT
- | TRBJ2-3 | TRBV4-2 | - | CASRRGGLLLTDTQYF | TGTGCCAGCAGAAGAGGGGGACTCCTTCTCACAGATACGCAGTATTTT
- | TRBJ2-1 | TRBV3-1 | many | CASSQFNEQFF | TGTGCCAGCAGCCAGTTCAATGAGCAGTTCTTC
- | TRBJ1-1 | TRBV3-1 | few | CASSQVGEGLNTEAFF | TGTGCCAGCAGCCAAGTAGGGGAGGGCTTGAACACTGAAGCTTTCTTT
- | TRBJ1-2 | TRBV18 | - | CASSLLGEPLQANYGYTF | TGTGCCAGCTCACTCCTTGGGGAACCTCTACAGGCTAACTATGGCTACACCTTC
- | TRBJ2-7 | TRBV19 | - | CASSIAQASSYEQYF | TGTGCCAGTAGTATCGCACAGGCGAGCTCCTACGAGCAGTACTTC
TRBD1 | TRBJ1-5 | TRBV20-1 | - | CSARAGQANHPQHF | TGCAGTGCTAGAGCCGGACAGGCTAATCACCCCCAGCATTTT